A selection of T cell receptor beta chains follows, all from one sample in a study of shared clonotypes between healthy human individuals. TCRdb's copy holds only in-frame clones and misses some; the assay was immunoSEQ multiplex PCR. This table has over 950,000 clones, 70% to 85% appearing once. Specimen: memory CD4+ T cells from PBMCs. All receptors derive from a young man in good health. Some clones in this sample may be carry-over from other donors' samples. CDR3s include the opening cysteine and the closing phenylalanine or tryptophan. Fields, in order: D gene, clone size, J gene, V gene, CDR3 length, CDR3 protein, CDR3 DNA. D genes are given only for firm matches. Only part of the rows carry a size: once, few, many, or a class if the clone is expanded.

d_call: TRBD1
clone_size: NA
j_call: TRBJ2-5
v_call: TRBV5-6
cdr3_length: 17
cdr3_aa: CASSFDRVASVQETQYF
cdr3_nt: TGTGCCAGCAGCTTCGACAGGGTGGCTTCAGTCCAAGAGACCCAGTACTTC

d_call: TRBD2
clone_size: few
j_call: TRBJ2-3
v_call: TRBV7-2
cdr3_length: 15
cdr3_aa: CASSKQGLAADTQYF
cdr3_nt: TGTGCCAGCAGCAAACAGGGACTAGCTGCTGATACGCAGTATTTT

d_call: NA
clone_size: once
j_call: TRBJ1-1
v_call: TRBV18
cdr3_length: 14
cdr3_aa: CASSPREGVAEAFF
cdr3_nt: TGTGCCAGCTCACCAAGGGAGGGGGTGGCTGAAGCTTTCTTT

d_call: NA
clone_size: NA
j_call: TRBJ2-2
v_call: TRBV7-6
cdr3_length: 14
cdr3_aa: CAAGQTTNTGELFF
cdr3_nt: TGTGCCGCCGGACAGACTACGAACACCGGGGAGCTGTTTTTT

d_call: NA
clone_size: NA
j_call: TRBJ2-3
v_call: TRBV9
cdr3_length: 17
cdr3_aa: CASSATEGPKFTDTQYF
cdr3_nt: TGTGCCAGCAGCGCAACGGAGGGCCCAAAATTCACAGATACGCAGTATTTT

d_call: TRBD1
clone_size: few
j_call: TRBJ1-1
v_call: TRBV18
cdr3_length: 13
cdr3_aa: CASSPTGGAEAFF
cdr3_nt: TGTGCCAGCTCACCCACAGGGGGGGCTGAAGCTTTCTTT

d_call: NA
clone_size: once
j_call: TRBJ2-5
v_call: TRBV5-1
cdr3_length: 13
cdr3_aa: CASSLERQETQYF
cdr3_nt: TGCGCCAGCAGCTTGGAACGTCAGGAGACCCAGTACTTC

d_call: TRBD2
clone_size: few
j_call: TRBJ2-2
v_call: TRBV5-1
cdr3_length: 15
cdr3_aa: CATTREGPNTGELFF
cdr3_nt: TGCGCGACAACCCGGGAGGGACCAAACACCGGGGAGCTGTTTTTT

d_call: TRBD1
clone_size: NA
j_call: TRBJ1-2
v_call: TRBV7-2
cdr3_length: 13
cdr3_aa: CASSVDRVYGYTF
cdr3_nt: TGTGCCAGCAGCGTGGACAGGGTCTATGGCTACACCTTC

d_call: NA
clone_size: NA
j_call: TRBJ1-2
v_call: TRBV6-5
cdr3_length: 16
cdr3_aa: CASSYSNRIRLYGYTF
cdr3_nt: TGTGCCAGCAGTTACTCGAATAGAATCCGCCTCTATGGCTACACCTTC

d_call: NA
clone_size: few
j_call: TRBJ2-5
v_call: TRBV7-2
cdr3_length: 15
cdr3_aa: CASSSREASVETQYF
cdr3_nt: TGTGCCAGCAGCTCCCGAGAAGCTAGCGTGGAGACCCAGTACTTC

d_call: NA
clone_size: few
j_call: TRBJ1-5
v_call: TRBV28
cdr3_length: 17
cdr3_aa: CASSLSPSTVYNQPQHF
cdr3_nt: TGTGCCAGCAGTTTATCTCCCTCGACAGTGTACAATCAGCCCCAGCATTTT

d_call: NA
clone_size: NA
j_call: TRBJ1-3
v_call: TRBV28
cdr3_length: 15
cdr3_aa: CASSLLAGMGNTIYF
cdr3_nt: TGTGCCAGCAGTTTACTGGCAGGGATGGGAAACACCATATATTTT

d_call: NA
clone_size: many
j_call: TRBJ1-2
v_call: TRBV28
cdr3_length: 13
cdr3_aa: CASSLAAPYGYTF
cdr3_nt: TGTGCCAGCAGTTTGGCGGCTCCCTATGGCTACACCTTC

d_call: NA
clone_size: NA
j_call: TRBJ2-1
v_call: TRBV7-3
cdr3_length: 14
cdr3_aa: CASQTGESHNEQFF
cdr3_nt: TGTGCCAGTCAAACGGGGGAGAGCCACAATGAGCAGTTCTTC

d_call: NA
clone_size: NA
j_call: TRBJ2-7
v_call: TRBV13
cdr3_length: 19
cdr3_aa: CASSHKLPTGGFISYEQYF
cdr3_nt: TGTGCCAGCAGCCATAAACTACCCACCGGGGGCTTTATCTCCTACGAGCAGTACTTC

d_call: NA
clone_size: NA
j_call: TRBJ2-7
v_call: TRBV15
cdr3_length: 13
cdr3_aa: CATSRDSRYEQYF
cdr3_nt: TGTGCCACCAGCAGAGATAGTCGCTACGAGCAGTACTTC

d_call: TRBD2
clone_size: few
j_call: TRBJ2-1
v_call: TRBV6-4
cdr3_length: 15
cdr3_aa: CASSDTAGGGNEQFF
cdr3_nt: TGTGCCAGCAGTGATACGGCGGGAGGGGGGAATGAGCAGTTCTTC

d_call: NA
clone_size: NA
j_call: TRBJ2-7
v_call: TRBV6-6
cdr3_length: 13
cdr3_aa: CASSLPFGHEQYF
cdr3_nt: TGTGCCAGCAGTTTGCCGTTCGGGCACGAGCAGTACTTC

d_call: NA
clone_size: NA
j_call: TRBJ2-5
v_call: TRBV18
cdr3_length: 13
cdr3_aa: CASSLTDAETQYF
cdr3_nt: TGTGCCAGCTCACTGACGGACGCAGAGACCCAGTACTTC

d_call: NA
clone_size: NA
j_call: TRBJ2-2
v_call: TRBV5-6
cdr3_length: 15
cdr3_aa: CASSFRTLNTGELFF
cdr3_nt: TGTGCCAGCAGCTTCCGGACACTGAACACCGGGGAGCTGTTTTTT

d_call: NA
clone_size: NA
j_call: TRBJ2-5
v_call: TRBV5-1
cdr3_length: 13
cdr3_aa: CASTGGNQETQYF
cdr3_nt: TGCGCCAGCACTGGGGGGAATCAAGAGACCCAGTACTTC

d_call: NA
clone_size: NA
j_call: TRBJ2-7
v_call: TRBV6-5
cdr3_length: 13
cdr3_aa: CASRADRSYEQYF
cdr3_nt: TGTGCCAGCAGAGCCGACAGGAGCTACGAGCAGTACTTC

d_call: TRBD1
clone_size: NA
j_call: TRBJ1-2
v_call: TRBV11-1
cdr3_length: 14
cdr3_aa: CASSRDRGSYGYTF
cdr3_nt: TGTGCCAGCAGTCGGGACAGGGGCAGCTATGGCTACACCTTC

d_call: NA
clone_size: few
j_call: TRBJ1-2
v_call: TRBV5-6
cdr3_length: 12
cdr3_aa: CASKGENYGYTF
cdr3_nt: TGTGCCAGCAAAGGGGAGAACTATGGCTACACCTTC

d_call: NA
clone_size: NA
j_call: TRBJ2-3
v_call: TRBV9
cdr3_length: 15
cdr3_aa: CASSPGDARTDTQYF
cdr3_nt: TGTGCCAGCTCCCCGGGTGACGCGCGCACAGATACGCAGTATTTT

d_call: NA
clone_size: NA
j_call: TRBJ1-3
v_call: TRBV6-5
cdr3_length: 14
cdr3_aa: CASRKTVSGNTIYF
cdr3_nt: TGTGCCAGCAGGAAGACAGTCTCTGGAAACACCATATATTTT

d_call: NA
clone_size: NA
j_call: TRBJ2-3
v_call: TRBV27
cdr3_length: 14
cdr3_aa: CASTSGSIGDTQYF
cdr3_nt: TGTGCCAGCACCTCCGGGAGCATTGGGGATACGCAGTATTTT

d_call: TRBD2
clone_size: NA
j_call: TRBJ2-1
v_call: TRBV5-8
cdr3_length: 15
cdr3_aa: CASSPQRGLSNEQFF
cdr3_nt: TGTGCCAGCAGCCCCCAGCGGGGTTTGTCCAATGAGCAGTTCTTC

d_call: TRBD2
clone_size: NA
j_call: TRBJ2-1
v_call: TRBV27
cdr3_length: 18
cdr3_aa: CASSLFSLAGASYNEQFF
cdr3_nt: TGTGCCAGCAGTTTATTTAGTCTAGCGGGAGCCTCCTACAATGAGCAGTTCTTC

d_call: NA
clone_size: NA
j_call: TRBJ2-3
v_call: TRBV7-9
cdr3_length: 11
cdr3_aa: CASNRGDTQYF
cdr3_nt: TGTGCCAGCAACCGAGGAGATACGCAGTATTTT

d_call: TRBD1
clone_size: once
j_call: TRBJ1-4
v_call: TRBV6-6
cdr3_length: 15
cdr3_aa: CASSYRTGAPEKLFF
cdr3_nt: TGTGCCAGCAGTTACAGGACAGGGGCTCCCGAAAAACTGTTTTTT

d_call: NA
clone_size: once
j_call: TRBJ1-3
v_call: TRBV5-1
cdr3_length: 16
cdr3_aa: CASSPALINSGNTIYF
cdr3_nt: TGCGCCAGCAGCCCCGCCTTAATCAACTCTGGAAACACCATATATTTT

d_call: NA
clone_size: NA
j_call: TRBJ2-7
v_call: TRBV7-2
cdr3_length: 14
cdr3_aa: CASSPNRDTYEQYF
cdr3_nt: TGTGCCAGCAGTCCAAACAGGGACACCTACGAGCAGTACTTC

d_call: TRBD1
clone_size: NA
j_call: TRBJ1-2
v_call: TRBV5-6
cdr3_length: 17
cdr3_aa: CASSRWTGGTINYGYTF
cdr3_nt: TGTGCCAGCAGCCGCTGGACAGGGGGGACCATTAACTATGGCTACACCTTC

d_call: NA
clone_size: NA
j_call: TRBJ1-6
v_call: TRBV7-2
cdr3_length: 14
cdr3_aa: CASSFDYGNSPLHF
cdr3_nt: TGTGCCAGCAGCTTCGACTACGGGAATTCACCCCTCCACTTT

d_call: NA
clone_size: NA
j_call: TRBJ1-4
v_call: TRBV29-1
cdr3_length: 13
cdr3_aa: CSVPQGPNEKLFF
cdr3_nt: TGCAGCGTTCCCCAGGGTCCTAATGAAAAACTGTTTTTT

d_call: NA
clone_size: NA
j_call: TRBJ2-3
v_call: TRBV5-1
cdr3_length: 14
cdr3_aa: CASSLVISTDTQYF
cdr3_nt: TGCGCCAGCAGCTTGGTCATTAGCACAGATACGCAGTATTTT

d_call: NA
clone_size: many
j_call: TRBJ2-5
v_call: TRBV7-9
cdr3_length: 12
cdr3_aa: CAGGWGQETQYF
cdr3_nt: TGTGCCGGCGGTTGGGGACAAGAGACCCAGTACTTC

d_call: NA
clone_size: NA
j_call: TRBJ2-5
v_call: TRBV9
cdr3_length: 15
cdr3_aa: CASSVDSGFQETQYF
cdr3_nt: TGTGCCAGCAGCGTAGACTCGGGGTTCCAAGAGACCCAGTACTTC

d_call: NA
clone_size: NA
j_call: TRBJ1-1
v_call: TRBV19
cdr3_length: 13
cdr3_aa: CASSIRWNTEAFF
cdr3_nt: TGTGCCAGTAGTATAAGGTGGAACACTGAAGCTTTCTTT

d_call: NA
clone_size: NA
j_call: TRBJ1-1
v_call: TRBV7-8
cdr3_length: 14
cdr3_aa: CASSLRGWNTEAFF
cdr3_nt: TGTGCCAGCAGCTTAAGGGGGTGGAACACTGAAGCTTTCTTT

d_call: NA
clone_size: NA
j_call: TRBJ1-3
v_call: TRBV18
cdr3_length: 15
cdr3_aa: CASSPPNTPGNTIYF
cdr3_nt: TGTGCCAGCTCACCACCGAACACTCCTGGAAACACCATATATTTT

d_call: TRBD1
clone_size: NA
j_call: TRBJ1-5
v_call: TRBV19
cdr3_length: 14
cdr3_aa: CASSSGGQNQPQHF
cdr3_nt: TGTGCCAGTTCTTCAGGGGGTCAAAATCAGCCCCAGCATTTT

d_call: NA
clone_size: NA
j_call: TRBJ2-3
v_call: TRBV7-2
cdr3_length: 15
cdr3_aa: CASSLDPLISDTQYF
cdr3_nt: TGTGCCAGCAGCTTAGATCCCCTGATCTCAGATACGCAGTATTTT

d_call: TRBD1
clone_size: NA
j_call: TRBJ1-2
v_call: TRBV5-1
cdr3_length: 13
cdr3_aa: CASSFDRVYGYTF
cdr3_nt: TGCGCCAGCAGCTTCGACAGGGTCTATGGCTACACCTTC

d_call: TRBD1
clone_size: NA
j_call: TRBJ2-2
v_call: TRBV7-3
cdr3_length: 14
cdr3_aa: CASSLQGVTGELFF
cdr3_nt: TGTGCCAGCAGCTTACAGGGGGTAACCGGGGAGCTGTTTTTT

d_call: NA
clone_size: NA
j_call: TRBJ1-2
v_call: TRBV28
cdr3_length: 13
cdr3_aa: CASRMGGDYGYTF
cdr3_nt: TGTGCCAGCAGGATGGGCGGGGACTATGGCTACACCTTC

d_call: TRBD2
clone_size: NA
j_call: TRBJ2-7
v_call: TRBV6-6
cdr3_length: 16
cdr3_aa: CASSSGLAGGGYEQYF
cdr3_nt: TGTGCCAGCAGTTCGGGACTAGCGGGAGGGGGCTACGAGCAGTACTTC

d_call: NA
clone_size: NA
j_call: TRBJ1-5
v_call: TRBV19
cdr3_length: 16
cdr3_aa: CASPHGGRENSQPQHF
cdr3_nt: TGTGCCAGTCCCCATGGGGGGCGCGAGAACAGTCAGCCCCAGCATTTT

d_call: NA
clone_size: NA
j_call: TRBJ1-2
v_call: TRBV7-6
cdr3_length: 12
cdr3_aa: CASSLNGYGYTF
cdr3_nt: TGTGCCAGCAGCTTAAACGGCTATGGCTACACCTTC

d_call: NA
clone_size: NA
j_call: TRBJ2-2
v_call: TRBV27
cdr3_length: 11
cdr3_aa: CASRRTGELFF
cdr3_nt: TGTGCCAGCAGGAGAACCGGGGAGCTGTTTTTT

d_call: NA
clone_size: NA
j_call: TRBJ1-1
v_call: TRBV5-1
cdr3_length: 14
cdr3_aa: CASSSQGGSTEAFF
cdr3_nt: TGCGCCAGCAGCTCGCAGGGTGGGAGCACTGAAGCTTTCTTT

d_call: NA
clone_size: NA
j_call: TRBJ2-3
v_call: TRBV28
cdr3_length: 16
cdr3_aa: CASSHPRSKGTDTQYF
cdr3_nt: TGTGCCAGCAGCCACCCCCGATCAAAGGGGACAGATACGCAGTATTTT

d_call: NA
clone_size: once
j_call: TRBJ2-3
v_call: TRBV7-3
cdr3_length: 12
cdr3_aa: CASSAQSDTQYF
cdr3_nt: TGTGCCAGCAGTGCACAGTCAGATACGCAGTATTTT